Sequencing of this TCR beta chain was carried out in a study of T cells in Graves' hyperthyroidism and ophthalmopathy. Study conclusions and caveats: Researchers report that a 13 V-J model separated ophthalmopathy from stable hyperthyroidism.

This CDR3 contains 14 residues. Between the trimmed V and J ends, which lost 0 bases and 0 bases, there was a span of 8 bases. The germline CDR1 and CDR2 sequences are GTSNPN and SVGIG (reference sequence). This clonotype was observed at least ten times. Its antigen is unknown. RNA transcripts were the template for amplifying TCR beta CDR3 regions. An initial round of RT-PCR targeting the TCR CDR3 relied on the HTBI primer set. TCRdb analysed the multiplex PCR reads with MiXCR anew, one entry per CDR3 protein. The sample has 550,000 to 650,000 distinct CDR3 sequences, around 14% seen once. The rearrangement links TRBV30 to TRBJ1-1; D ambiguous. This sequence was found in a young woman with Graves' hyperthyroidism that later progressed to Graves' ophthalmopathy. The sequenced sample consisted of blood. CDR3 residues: CAWSVSVMNTEAFF. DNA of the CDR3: TGTGCCTGGAGTGTAAGCGTTATGAACACTGAAGCTTTCTTT. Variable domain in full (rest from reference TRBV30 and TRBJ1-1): SQTIHQWPATLVQPVGSPLSLECTVEGTSNPNLYWYRQAAGRGLQLLFYSVGIGQISSEVPQNLSASRPQDRQFILSSKKLLLSDSGFYLCAWSVSVMNTEAFFGQGTRLTVV.